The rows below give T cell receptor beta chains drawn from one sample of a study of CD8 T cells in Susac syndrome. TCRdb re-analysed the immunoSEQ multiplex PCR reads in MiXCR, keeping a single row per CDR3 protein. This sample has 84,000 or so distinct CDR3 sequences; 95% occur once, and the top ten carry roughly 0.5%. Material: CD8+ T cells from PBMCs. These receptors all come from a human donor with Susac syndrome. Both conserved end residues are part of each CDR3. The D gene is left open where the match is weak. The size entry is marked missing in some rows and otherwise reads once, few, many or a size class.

TGCAGTGAACTAGAGTGGCTAGCGGGAGGTGAGGGCACAGATACGCAGTATTTT CSELEWLAGGEGTDTQYF TRBJ2-3 TRBV20-1 . TRBD2
TGTGCCAGCAGCCCACTTGAATGGGCCTTTAGCACAGATACGCAGTATTTT CASSPLEWAFSTDTQYF TRBJ2-3 TRBV28 . .
TGTGCCAGCAGCTTCCGGACAGGGCCTGACAATGAGCAGTTCTTC CASSFRTGPDNEQFF TRBJ2-1 TRBV11-1 . TRBD1
TGTGCCAGCAGCCCGGACAGAGGGGGAGCTTTCTTT CASSPDRGGAFF TRBJ1-1 TRBV7-9 . .
TGTGCCAGCAGCCCCGGTAGCGGGAGACAAGAGACCCAGTACTTC CASSPGSGRQETQYF TRBJ2-5 TRBV7-2 . TRBD2
TGCAGCGTTGTAGGGGGGACCCCGGGAGAGCAGTACTTC CSVVGGTPGEQYF TRBJ2-7 TRBV29-1 . .
TGCAGTGCTAGAGAGGACAGGGACGAGCAGTACTTC CSAREDRDEQYF TRBJ2-7 TRBV20-1 . TRBD1
TGTGCCAGCAGCGAAGAAGCCCTCTCCTACGAGCAGTACTTC CASSEEALSYEQYF TRBJ2-7 TRBV7-9 . .
TGTGCCAGCAGTTCAGCGGGCACCGGGGAGCTGTTTTTT CASSSAGTGELFF TRBJ2-2 TRBV9 . .
TGTGCCAGCAGTCTCGATCCTAGCGGGAGGGCCAATGAGCAGTTCTTC CASSLDPSGRANEQFF TRBJ2-1 TRBV27 . TRBD2
TGTGCCAGCAGCTATCAAGGGAGTGACTATGGCTACACCTTC CASSYQGSDYGYTF TRBJ1-2 TRBV7-6 . .
TGTGCCAGCAGTTCCCCGGTGGAGGGATACAATGAGCAGTTCTTC CASSSPVEGYNEQFF TRBJ2-1 TRBV28 once .
TGCAGTGCCTCCCATGGTGACGAGCAGTACTTC CSASHGDEQYF TRBJ2-7 TRBV20-1 . .
TGTGCCAGCAGTGACGCGGGGACAGATACGCAGTATTTT CASSDAGTDTQYF TRBJ2-3 TRBV6-4 . .
TGTGCCAGCAGCTTAGAGTGGGGACTAGTTGGAGAGACCCAGTACTTC CASSLEWGLVGETQYF TRBJ2-5 TRBV7-2 . TRBD2
TGTGCCAGCAGCCCGACAGCTTCTAATGAAAAACTGTTTTTT CASSPTASNEKLFF TRBJ1-4 TRBV4-2 . .
TGTGCCACCGCAAGTCCTGGACTAGCCGAGACCCAGTACTTC CATASPGLAETQYF TRBJ2-5 TRBV15 . TRBD2
TGTGCCAGCAGTTTAAACGGGATCCACTACGAGCAGTACTTC CASSLNGIHYEQYF TRBJ2-7 TRBV27 . .
TGTGCCAGCAGTCCGACCGGGCAGGAGAAACAAGAGACCCAGTACTTC CASSPTGQEKQETQYF TRBJ2-5 TRBV12-3/TRBV12-4 . .
TGTGCCAGCAGTGAAATAGGGAATGAGCAGTTCTTC CASSEIGNEQFF TRBJ2-1 TRBV6-1 . .
TGTGCCAGCAGCTTGGGACAGGGCGAGCAGTACTTC CASSLGQGEQYF TRBJ2-7 TRBV5-6 . TRBD1
TGTGCCAGCAGCCCTGACAGGGGGCCGAACACTGAAGCTTTCTTT CASSPDRGPNTEAFF TRBJ1-1 TRBV6-2/TRBV6-3 . TRBD1
TGTGCCAGCAGCTTACAAGAGGCAGGGGACTATGGCTACACCTTC CASSLQEAGDYGYTF TRBJ1-2 TRBV7-9 once .
TGTGCCAGCAGTTCTCGGACAGGGGTTACCACCGGGGAGCTGTTTTTT CASSSRTGVTTGELFF TRBJ2-2 TRBV12-3/TRBV12-4 . TRBD1
TGTGCCAGCAGCTTAGCTCCGGGGTTCAATGAGCAGTTCTTC CASSLAPGFNEQFF TRBJ2-1 TRBV7-9 . .
TGCGCCAGCAGTGCTGGGACTAATGAGTGGCACTCTGGGGCCAACGTCCTGACTTTC CASSAGTNEWHSGANVLTF TRBJ2-6 TRBV5-1 . TRBD2
TGCAGTGCTCCCGGCCCAGACGGGACCCAGTACTTC CSAPGPDGTQYF TRBJ2-5 TRBV20-1 . .
TGTGCCAGCAGCTTAGCGGGTTTTTGGACTAGCGGTACCTACGAGCAGTACTTC CASSLAGFWTSGTYEQYF TRBJ2-7 TRBV11-2 . TRBD2
TGTGCCATCTTTACAGGCTACGAGCAGTACTTC CAIFTGYEQYF TRBJ2-7 TRBV10-3 . .
TGTGCCAGCACCTGGGGGGGGCCGAACACCGGGGAGCTGTTTTTT CASTWGGPNTGELFF TRBJ2-2 TRBV27 . .
TGTGCCAGCAGCCAAGATGGTAGTGAAGCTTTCTTT CASSQDGSEAFF TRBJ1-1 TRBV4-2 . .
TGTGCCAGCAGTTCAAGCGCCAGGTACAATGAGCAGTTCTTC CASSSSARYNEQFF TRBJ2-1 TRBV27 . .
TGTGCCAGCAGTTTGGGACTAGCGTACGAGCAGTACTTC CASSLGLAYEQYF TRBJ2-7 TRBV28 . TRBD2
TGTGCCAGCAGCCTTATTGGTGGGGACACTGAAGCTTTCTTT CASSLIGGDTEAFF TRBJ1-1 TRBV5-6 . .
TGTGCCAGCAGCTTCACGGGGGGTGAGCAGTTCTTC CASSFTGGEQFF TRBJ2-1 TRBV7-9 . TRBD2
TGTGCCACCACCCCCGGGACAGGGGGATCAGATACGCAGTATTTT CATTPGTGGSDTQYF TRBJ2-3 TRBV2 . TRBD1
TGTGCCAGCAGCCAAGTCAGGACTCTTGTCTACAATGAGCAGTTCTTC CASSQVRTLVYNEQFF TRBJ2-1 TRBV14 . .
TGTGCCAGCAGCGTTTCTAGCGACAGACAGAACACTGAAGCTTTCTTT CASSVSSDRQNTEAFF TRBJ1-1 TRBV9 . .
TGTGCCAGCAGCCCATCTAGGAACTTAGCCAAAAACATTCAGTACTTC CASSPSRNLAKNIQYF TRBJ2-4 TRBV5-6 . .
TGTGCCAGCAGTATACGTCCCGGGACAGGGAGGAGAGAGACCCAGTACTTC CASSIRPGTGRRETQYF TRBJ2-5 TRBV6-5 once TRBD1
TGTGCCAGTCTCCGGGACTTCTACAATGAGCAGTTCTTC CASLRDFYNEQFF TRBJ2-1 TRBV7-9 few .
TGTGCCAGCAGCTTATGGGGAGGGCTAGCGGGACGCGGATCCTACAATGAGCAGTTCTTC CASSLWGGLAGRGSYNEQFF TRBJ2-1 TRBV7-8 . TRBD2
TGCAGCGCCCAAAATTGGGGTCTAAGGTTCTTC CSAQNWGLRFF TRBJ2-1 TRBV29-1 . .
TGTGCCAGTAGTATAGCCGCGGGGGATGGCTCCTACAATGAGCAGTTCTTC CASSIAAGDGSYNEQFF TRBJ2-1 TRBV19 . TRBD2